The next 25 T cell receptor beta chains were all read from a single sample in a study of CD4 and CD8 cells across lung adenocarcinoma regions. TCRdb called the PCR reads again in MiXCR, with one record for every CDR3 protein. The sample lists under 14,000 distinct CDR3 sequences, approximately 53% seen once, with less than 20% in the top ten. The sample taken for sequencing was CD4+ T cells from the center of a lung tumor. These receptors were taken from a male donor with lung adenocarcinoma. The CD4 and CD8 labels of this study may be unreliable.

The J gene is TRBJ2-1, the V gene TRBV6-5, with 10 bases fitting TRBD2. Germline lookup yields CDR1 MNHEY and CDR2 SVGAGI. With V trimmed by 0 bases and J by 6 bases, 2 bases remained unmatched. The CDR3 covers 15 residues. CDR3 in amino acids: CASSYSRTSGNEQFF. The CDR3 region has the DNA TGTGCCAGCAGTTACTCTAGGACTAGCGGCAATGAGCAGTTCTTC.

The J gene is TRBJ2-4, the V gene TRBV10-2; D could derive from TRBD1 or TRBD2 (5 bases each). V was cut by 6 bases and J by 12 bases, with 27 bases left in between. The CDR3 runs to 16 residues. Germline CDR1 reads WSHSY; CDR2 reads SAAADI. CDR3 DNA: TGCGCCAGCAGCGACTCGGGGCTGCGGGCCAAAGACACTCAGTACTTC. Its translation is CASSDSGLRAKDTQYF.

Regarding this clonotype: Germline and junction disagree at one end, which may indicate a read error. The rearrangement joins TRBV6-1 to TRBJ2-3, with a tentative D call TRBD2 (6 bases). CDR1 and CDR2 from the germline V gene are MNHNS and SASEGT. The CDR3 contains 13 residues. This CDR3 is CATGRGAKDTQYF. DNA of the CDR3: TGTGCCACGGGGCGGGGCGCCAAAGATACGCAGTATTTC.

By proportion, this clonotype is medium-sized (0.01 to 0.1%). The genes are TRBV10-1 and TRBJ2-5; TRBD2 matches 14 bases. CDR1 is WNHNN and CDR2 is SYGVQD in the germline V gene (reference sequence). The junction had 3 bases not matched to a gene; V was cut back by 0 bases and J by 3 bases. The CDR3 is 17 amino acids. CDR3 nucleotides: TGCGCCAGCAGTGAGTCGGGACTAGCGGGAGTAAAAGAGACCCAGTACTTC. Encoded protein: CASSESGLAGVKETQYF.

The chain joins TRBV27 to TRBJ2-3; D remains unclear. Per germline, CDR1 MNHEY and CDR2 SMNVEV (reference sequence). This CDR3 is built from 14 residues. Trimming stripped 2 bases from V and 5 bases from J, with 11 bases between. The CDR3 DNA follows: TGTGCCAGCAGTTTAAGGTACTCCGGAGATACGCAGTATTTT. This translates into CASSLRYSGDTQYF.

The table lists this clonotype with many counts. The chain uses TRBV12-3 or TRBV12-4 and TRBJ2-5, with 10 bases lining up with TRBD2. The CDR3 loop spans 14 amino acids. Trimming cost V 6 bases and J 1 base; bases outside gene matches: 2. The CDR3 is CASRASGSQETQYF. Here the CDR3 DNA reads TGTGCCAGCAGGGCTAGCGGGAGCCAAGAGACCCAGTACTTC.

The chain employs TRBV7-2 and TRBJ2-1; 7 bases are a match to TRBD2. With V trimmed by 0 bases and J by 5 bases, 7 bases remained unmatched. This CDR3 spans 16 amino acids. CDR1 and CDR2 from the germline V gene are SGHTA and FQGNSA. CDR3 sequence (DNA): TGTGCCAGCAGCTTAGCCTGGGGGGGGGGAAACAATGAGCAGTTCTTC. This encodes CASSLAWGGGNNEQFF.

The V gene is TRBV4-1, the J gene TRBJ2-3; TRBD1 might be the D (6 bases). The CDR3 runs to 14 residues. With 0 bases removed from V and 6 bases from J, the gap between germline ends came to 10 bases. The germline V gene has CDR1 MGHRA and CDR2 YSYEKL. The chain's CDR3 is CASSQDGGGDTQYF. The CDR3 DNA reads TGCGCCAGCAGCCAAGATGGGGGCGGGGATACGCAGTATTTT.

This clonotype was picked up a small number of times. The chain uses TRBV7-6 and TRBJ2-7, with D perhaps matching TRBD1 or TRBD2 (5 bases each). The length of the CDR3 is 13 residues. Germline CDR1 SGHVS, CDR2 FNYEAQ. V lost 0 bases, J lost 6 bases, and 9 bases lay in between. The DNA of the CDR3 is TGTGCCAGCAGCTTAGCGTCCGGGGCCGAGCAGTACTTC. Residues: CASSLASGAEQYF.

The sample holds many counts of this clonotype. In DNA, the CDR3 is TGTGCCAGCAGCCAGCACTTAGGGACAGTCAATGAGCAGTTCTTC. Protein: CASSQHLGTVNEQFF. The gene calls are TRBV6-4 and TRBJ2-1, with 7 bases that match TRBD1. The CDR3 loop spans 15 amino acids. Germline values: CDR1 MRHNA, CDR2 SNTAGT. The trim removed 6 bases at V and 6 bases at J, leaving 11 bases unmatched.

The genes are TRBV10-3 and TRBJ2-3; tentatively, D is TRBD2 (6 bases). Germline V gene lookup returns CDR1 ENHRY and CDR2 SYGVKD. Deletions cut 3 bases from V and 0 bases from J, with 10 bases between. This CDR3 is built from 15 residues. This CDR3 is CAISDPSGSTDTQYF. The CDR3 coding sequence is TGTGCCATCAGTGACCCAAGCGGGAGCACAGATACGCAGTATTTT.

This clonotype is medium-sized within its sample. The chain recombines TRBV7-2 with TRBJ2-1; 13 nucleotides line up with TRBD2. V dropped 2 bases and J dropped 2; count of bases not matched to a gene: 3. This CDR3 has 17 residues. Germline V lookup: CDR1 SGHTA, CDR2 FQGNSA. CDR3 nucleotide sequence: TGTGCCAGCAGCTTAAGAACTAGCGGGGGGGCCTACAATGAGCAGTTCTTC. Residues: CASSLRTSGGAYNEQFF. Full variable domain (missing parts from reference TRBV7-2 and TRBJ2-1): GAGVSQSPSNKVTEKGKDVELRCDPISGHTALYWYRQSLGQGLEFLIYFQGNSAPDKSGLPSDRFSAERTGGSVSTLTIQRTQQEDSAVYLCASSLRTSGGAYNEQFFGPGTRLTVL.

The J gene is TRBJ2-1, the V gene TRBV7-2; D possibly matches TRBD1 or TRBD2 (6 bases each). The DNA end is more similar to TRBJ2-7, so the J call may be wrong. This CDR3 is built from 13 residues. From germline, CDR1 is SGHTA and CDR2 FQGNSA. The CDR3 DNA reads TGTGCCAGCAGCTTTAACGGGGGCTTTGAGCAGTACTTC. Protein sequence: CASSFNGGFEQYF.

This clonotype has only a few counts. The chain links TRBV5-1 to TRBJ2-1, with D tentatively TRBD1 (5 bases). TRBJ2-7 explains the end of the DNA better; the J call may be wrong. The length of the CDR3 is 14 residues. The V gene's germline CDR1 is SGHRS and CDR2 YFSETQ. The CDR3: CASSFSGAPGEQYF. CDR3 nucleotide sequence: TGCGCCAGCAGCTTCTCTGGGGCCCCTGGGGAGCAGTACTTC.

Comments on this clonotype: One end of the junction is discordant with germline, which a read error may explain. The V gene is TRBV27, the J gene TRBJ2-5, with unresolved D. Germline V gene data show CDR1 as MNHEY and CDR2 as SMNVEV (reference sequence). The CDR3 is 13 residues long. In DNA, the CDR3 is TGTGCCAGCGAGGACCGTGACCGAGATACGCAGTACTTT. Translating gives CASEDRDRDTQYF.

As for this clonotype: The junction departs from the called germline gene at one end, perhaps through a read error. The chain has TRBV6-1 and TRBJ2-4, with 7 bases fitting TRBD2. CDR1 and CDR2 (germline): MNHNS, SASEGT. This CDR3 has 15 amino acids. The CDR3 sequence: CASSADMGGKNTQYF. The DNA of the CDR3 is TGTGCCAGCAGTGCGGACATGGGGGGGAAAAATACGCAGTATTTC.

This clonotype has ten or more counts. The rearrangement links TRBV5-1 to TRBJ2-3, with D perhaps TRBD2 (5 bases). Germline lookup yields CDR1 SGHRS and CDR2 YFSETQ. Trimming removed 4 bases from V and 5 bases from J, with 8 bases in between. There are 12 residues in the CDR3. CDR3 sequence (DNA): TGCGCCAGCAGCGTTGGACTAGATACGCAGTATTTT. It yields the protein CASSVGLDTQYF.

Many counts were recorded for this clonotype. The rearrangement uses TRBV27 and TRBJ2-7, with 12 positions matching TRBD2. The CDR3 runs 16 residues. The junction had 8 bases not matched to a gene; V was cut back by 6 bases and J by 2 bases. Germline values: CDR1 MNHEY, CDR2 SMNVEV (reference sequence). CDR3 protein: CASRSSLAGGTYEQYF. The CDR3 nucleotides are TGTGCCAGCAGATCCTCCCTAGCGGGAGGGACCTACGAGCAGTACTTC.

About this clonotype: At one of its ends the junction is not consistent with the germline gene, which may arise from a read error. The chain links TRBV12-3 or TRBV12-4 to TRBJ2-5; 8 bases map to TRBD2. The CDR3 has 17 amino acids. The CDR3 nucleotides read TGTGCCAGCGAGGGGGTGGCGGGGGGACTAGACCAAGAGACGCAGTATTTC. It codes for CASEGVAGGLDQETQYF.

Comment on this clonotype: The junction does not match germline at one end; this may be a read error. The chain joins TRBV27 to TRBJ2-1, with a weak D call TRBD2 (5 bases). CDR3 length equals 16 residues. CDR1 and CDR2 from the germline V gene are MNHEY and SMNVEV (reference sequence). This CDR3 reads CANSPLREPTWDEQFF. Here the CDR3 DNA reads TGTGCCAACAGTCCCCTCCGGGAACCAACCTGGGATGAGCAGTTCTTC.

The gene calls are TRBV12-3 or TRBV12-4 and TRBJ2-3, with unresolved D. The CDR3 loop spans 12 amino acids. V gave up 3 bases and J gave up 3 bases, with 4 bases separating them. The CDR3 DNA reads as TGTGCCAGCAGTTTTCTGACAGATACGCAGTATTTT. Its protein product is CASSFLTDTQYF.

This clonotype was seen a handful of times. The chain has TRBV7-6 and TRBJ2-2; a possible D gene is TRBD2 (6 bases). Germline loops: CDR1 SGHVS, CDR2 FNYEAQ. CDR3 length: 15 residues. Trimming stripped 5 bases from V and 6 bases from J, with 16 bases between. CDR3 residues: CASSPGTPGAGELFF. CDR3 in DNA: TGTGCCAGCAGCCCCGGGACTCCGGGGGCCGGGGAGCTGTTTTTT. Full variable domain (rest looked up from reference TRBV7-6 and TRBJ2-2): GAGVSQSPRYKVTKRGQDVALRCDPISGHVSLYWYRQALGQGPEFLTYFNYEAQQDKSGLPNDRFSAERPEGSISTLTIQRTEQRDSAMYRCASSPGTPGAGELFFGEGSRLTVL.

This clonotype was counted only a few times. The chain couples TRBV4-1 to TRBJ1-2, with TRBD1 as a possible D gene (5 bases). The germline CDR1 and CDR2 sequences are MGHRA and YSYEKL. V shed 2 bases and J shed 6 bases, with 10 bases lying between them. The CDR3 has 13 residues. The DNA for the CDR3 is TGCGCCAGCAGCCAAAACCAGGGTGATGGCTACACCTTC. Translation gives CASSQNQGDGYTF.

This clonotype rates as large. The chain has TRBV10-1 and TRBJ2-3; D gene unclear. V was clipped by 3 bases and J by 1 base, with 11 bases between them. The germline V gene has CDR1 WNHNN and CDR2 SYGVQD (reference sequence). The CDR3 contains 15 residues. The CDR3 loop reads CASSERRLGTDTQYF. In nucleotides, the CDR3 is TGCGCCAGCAGTGAACGTCGACTTGGCACAGATACGCAGTATTTT.

As for this clonotype: At one end the junction does not follow the germline gene, possibly because of a read error. The rearrangement uses TRBV6-4 and TRBJ2-3, with 8 bases that match TRBD2. CDR3 length: 14 residues. CDR1 and CDR2 (germline): MRHNA, SNTAGT. CDR3 in DNA: TGTGCCAGCAGTGAACTAGCGGACACAGATACCCAGTATTTT. As protein: CASSELADTDTQYF.